A single sample is the source of the 2 T cell receptor beta chains below, sequenced in a study of T cell responses to AZD1222 COVID-19 vaccine. Method: immunoSEQ multiplex PCR; TCRdb's copy keeps in-frame clones and lacks some. The data hold 150,000 to 200,000 clones, with around 90% observed a single time. Sample: peripheral blood, taken on day 0 of AZD1222 vaccination. These receptors were taken from an adult in good health.

The genes are TRBV5-1 and TRBJ2-7; D unclear. The length of the CDR3 is 16 residues. Germline CDR1 reads SGHRS; CDR2 reads YFSETQ. Trimming cost V 4 bases and J 0 bases, with 17 bases left between them. The CDR3 here is CASSTPKGPRSYEQYF. As DNA, the CDR3 is TGCGCCAGCAGCACACCTAAAGGGCCACGCTCCTACGAGCAGTACTTC.

Remarks on this clone: A read error may produce the germline difference seen at one junction end. The chain joins TRBV10-2 to TRBJ2-7; 8 bases align to TRBD2. CDR1 is WSHSY, CDR2 SAAADI, per germline. The CDR3 is made up of 14 amino acids. The CDR3 reads CASCETGGADEQYF. CDR3 sequence (DNA): TGCGCCAGCTGTGAGACGGGGGGGGCAGACGAGCAGTACTTC.